A selection of T cell receptor beta chains follows, all from one sample in a study of T cell repertoires in cytomegalovirus infection. TCRdb ran MiXCR on the reads and lists one entry per CDR3 protein. This table has 200,000 or so distinct CDR3 sequences, about 40% appearing once. No cognate antigen is known for these TCRs. The material was CD8+ T cells from cultured PBMCs, obtained from culture after CMV antigen stimulation. These receptors all come from a human donor in good health (CMV status not recorded). Some clones in this sample may be carry-over from other donors' samples. CDR3s include the opening cysteine and the closing phenylalanine or tryptophan. The D gene is left open where the match is weak. Size tells how often a clone was seen (once, few, many) or the class of an expanded clone, and some rows leave it out.

abundance | j_gene | v_gene | d_gene | CDR3nt | CDR3aa
many | TRBJ2-3 | TRBV7-6 | - | TGTGCCAGCAGCTTAAGTCCGTCGAATACGCAGTATTTT | CASSLSPSNTQYF
few | TRBJ2-1 | TRBV29-1 | TRBD2 | TGCAGCGTTGAACTAGCGGGATCCTACAATGAGCAGTTCTTC | CSVELAGSYNEQFF
many | TRBJ2-4 | TRBV12-3/TRBV12-4 | TRBD1 | TGTGCCAGCAGGGACAGGGGCCTAGCCAAAAACATTCAGTACTTC | CASRDRGLAKNIQYF
- | TRBJ2-3 | TRBV2 | - | TGTGCCAGCAGGGAGGGGGTAGATACGCAGTATTTT | CASREGVDTQYF
- | TRBJ1-5 | TRBV3-1 | - | TGTGCCAGCAGCCAAGGTCGCGGCTATAATCAGCCCCAGCATTTT | CASSQGRGYNQPQHF
- | TRBJ2-7 | TRBV29-1 | - | TGCAGCGTTGAGCTCGGGACGCAGACCTACGAGCAGTACTTC | CSVELGTQTYEQYF
- | TRBJ2-3 | TRBV27 | TRBD2 | TGTGCCAGCAGTTTATACCGGGGGGGAGATACGCAGTATTTT | CASSLYRGGDTQYF
few | TRBJ2-1 | TRBV7-9 | TRBD1 | TGTGCCAGCAGACCTCCCCGGGACAGGGGGCTTGATGAGCAGTTCTTC | CASRPPRDRGLDEQFF
many | TRBJ2-5 | TRBV7-2 | - | TGTGCCAGCAGCTTAGTGGGGTATAGCGGTGGAGTGCGGACCCAGTACTTC | CASSLVGYSGGVRTQYF
many | TRBJ2-1 | TRBV29-1 | - | TGCAGCGTTGACCTAAGGCGCTCCTACAATGAGCAGTTCTTC | CSVDLRRSYNEQFF
few | TRBJ2-1 | TRBV7-6 | - | TGTGCCAGCAGCTGGCTCGGAGCGCAGACCTCCTACAATGAGCAGTTCTTC | CASSWLGAQTSYNEQFF
- | TRBJ2-5 | TRBV5-6 | TRBD1 | TGTGCCAGCAGCGCCCGGGACAGGGGAGAGACCCAGTACTTC | CASSARDRGETQYF
- | TRBJ2-3 | TRBV4-2 | TRBD2 | TGTGCCAGCAGCCCCAACCCGGGAGGTGATACGCAGTATTTT | CASSPNPGGDTQYF
- | TRBJ2-1 | TRBV29-1 | TRBD2 | TGCAGCGTTGGGGGGGAGACTAGCGGGACAGATGAGCAGTTCTTC | CSVGGETSGTDEQFF
- | TRBJ2-2 | TRBV6-1 | TRBD2 | TGTGCCAGCAGTGAATTCGTTTTGGTTGTAGCGGGACACGCCGGGGAGCTGTTTTTT | CASSEFVLVVAGHAGELFF
few | TRBJ1-4 | TRBV12-3/TRBV12-4 | TRBD1 | TGTGCCAGCAGTCTCGGGACAGGTCGTCCAACTAATGAAAAACTGTTTTTT | CASSLGTGRPTNEKLFF
- | TRBJ2-7 | TRBV19 | TRBD2 | TGTGCCAGTAGTTCCCGGACTAGCGGGAGTGTTACCTACGAGCAGTACTTC | CASSSRTSGSVTYEQYF
few | TRBJ2-1 | TRBV5-1 | TRBD1 | TGCGCCAGCAGGCCCGGGACAGGGGGCCACGGGCAGTTCTTC | CASRPGTGGHGQFF
- | TRBJ1-5 | TRBV7-6 | TRBD1 | TGTGCCAGCAGCCTAAGACAGGGTCCGGAGCAGCCCCAGCATTTT | CASSLRQGPEQPQHF
many | TRBJ1-3 | TRBV7-9 | - | TGTGCCAGCAGCATGACTGTCAACTCTGGAAACACCATATATTTT | CASSMTVNSGNTIYF
few | TRBJ2-1 | TRBV7-9 | - | TGTGCCAGCCTAGGGGCGGAGGTCGATGAGCAGTTCTTC | CASLGAEVDEQFF
many | TRBJ2-7 | TRBV7-2 | - | TGTGCTTCCCGTTCCGGGGACTACGAGCAGTACTTC | CASRSGDYEQYF
- | TRBJ1-2 | TRBV12-3/TRBV12-4 | - | TGTGCCAGCACCTTGGACAGCTTTTTCTATGGCTACACCTTC | CASTLDSFFYGYTF
few | TRBJ2-3 | TRBV11-3 | - | TGTGCCAGCAGCCCCACTGGGAGGGCGACAGGAGCCGGGCCCACAGATACGCAGTATTTT | CASSPTGRATGAGPTDTQYF
- | TRBJ1-5 | TRBV6-6 | - | TGTGCCAGCAGAACAGTCAATCAGCCCCAGCATTTT | CASRTVNQPQHF
few | TRBJ2-5 | TRBV11-3 | - | TGTGCCAGCAGCTCTCCCGAGGAGGCCCAGTACTTC | CASSSPEEAQYF
- | TRBJ2-7 | TRBV9 | - | TGTGCCAGCAGCGGCACAGGGAATAATGGCGAGCAGTACTTC | CASSGTGNNGEQYF
- | TRBJ2-7 | TRBV5-6 | TRBD2 | TGTGCCAGCGGCAGGGACTACTACGAGCAGTACTTC | CASGRDYYEQYF
- | TRBJ2-7 | TRBV27 | - | TGTGCCAGCAGTTTATCGGCTTTGGACGAGCAGTACTTC | CASSLSALDEQYF
once | TRBJ1-2 | TRBV6-6 | - | TGTGCCAGCAGTTACTTAGGTGGGGGCGGACGTACTAACTATGGCTACACCTTC | CASSYLGGGGRTNYGYTF
once | TRBJ1-1 | TRBV28 | - | TGTGCCAGCAGTTTACCCCTCCCCACTGAAGCTTTCTTT | CASSLPLPTEAFF
many | TRBJ2-1 | TRBV2 | TRBD2 | TGTGCCAGCAGTGAACCTAGCGGGAGCTCCTACAATGAGCAGTTCTTC | CASSEPSGSSYNEQFF
- | TRBJ1-2 | TRBV27 | - | TGTGCCAGCAGTTTAAGTTCAGAAACATTCGTGTATGGCTACACCTTC | CASSLSSETFVYGYTF
- | TRBJ2-4 | TRBV2 | - | TGTGCCAGCATTCTCGCAAACATTCAGTACTTC | CASILANIQYF
few | TRBJ2-5 | TRBV6-5 | - | TGTGCCAGCAGTTACTCCGTAGACAGCCGGTGGGAGACCCAGTACTTC | CASSYSVDSRWETQYF
many | TRBJ2-1 | TRBV12-3/TRBV12-4 | - | TGTGCCAGCAGTAGGGACACGTACAATGAGCAGTTCTTC | CASSRDTYNEQFF
- | TRBJ1-2 | TRBV12-3/TRBV12-4 | - | TGTGCCAGCAGTGAAACAGCCTATGGCTACACCTTC | CASSETAYGYTF
- | TRBJ2-7 | TRBV2 | TRBD1 | TGTGCCAGCTGGGGGACAGGGGAAACCTACGAGCAGTACTTC | CASWGTGETYEQYF
many | TRBJ2-1 | TRBV7-3 | - | TGTGCCAGCAGCTTATATGGTTCGGGGGGCCGACGCGAGGAGGAGCAGTTCTTC | CASSLYGSGGRREEEQFF
- | TRBJ2-6 | TRBV9 | TRBD1 | TGTGCCAGCAACCCACAGGGGGCTGGGGCCAACGTCCTGACTTTC | CASNPQGAGANVLTF
- | TRBJ1-4 | TRBV27 | - | TGTGCCAGCAGCATTATCGGACAGCTCAATGAAAAACTGTTGTTT | CASSIIGQLNEKLLF
few | TRBJ2-3 | TRBV7-8 | - | TGTGCCAGCACCACGGGGGGCCAGGGAGATACGCAGTATTTT | CASTTGGQGDTQYF
- | TRBJ2-7 | TRBV27 | - | TGTGCCAGCAGTGCGGACGGAGACGGATGGAACGAGCAGTACTTC | CASSADGDGWNEQYF
- | TRBJ2-3 | TRBV6-2/TRBV6-3 | TRBD1 | TGTGCCAGCAGCTCGGGACAGGCCACCCGCCGGGATACGCAGTATTTT | CASSSGQATRRDTQYF
- | TRBJ2-3 | TRBV6-5 | - | TGTGCCAGCAGTACAGGGACGGCTAGCACAGATACGCAGTATTTT | CASSTGTASTDTQYF
- | TRBJ1-5 | TRBV6-2/TRBV6-3 | - | TGTGCCGAGGGGAGCAATCAGCCCCAGCATTTT | CAEGSNQPQHF
- | TRBJ2-5 | TRBV27 | - | TGTGCCAGCAGCGGTGCCCCGGGAAAGGAAGAGACCCAGTACTTC | CASSGAPGKEETQYF